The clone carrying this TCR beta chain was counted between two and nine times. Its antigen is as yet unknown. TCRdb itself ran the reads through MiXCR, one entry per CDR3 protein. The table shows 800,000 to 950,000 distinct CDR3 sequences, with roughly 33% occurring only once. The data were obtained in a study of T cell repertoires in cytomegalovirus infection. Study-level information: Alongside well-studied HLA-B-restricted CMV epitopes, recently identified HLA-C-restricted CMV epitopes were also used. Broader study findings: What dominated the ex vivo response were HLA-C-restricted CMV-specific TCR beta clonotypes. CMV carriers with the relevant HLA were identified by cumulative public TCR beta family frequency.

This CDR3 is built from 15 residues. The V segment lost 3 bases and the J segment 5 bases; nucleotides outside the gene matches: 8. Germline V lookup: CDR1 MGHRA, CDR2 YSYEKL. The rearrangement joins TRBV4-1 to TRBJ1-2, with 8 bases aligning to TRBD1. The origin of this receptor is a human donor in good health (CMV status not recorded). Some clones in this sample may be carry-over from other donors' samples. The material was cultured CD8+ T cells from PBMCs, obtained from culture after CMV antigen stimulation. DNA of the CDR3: TGCGCCAGCAGCCACCGGACAGGGAGAGTTTATGGCTACACCTTC. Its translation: CASSHRTGRVYGYTF.